This T cell receptor (beta chain) was sequenced during a study of blood T cell repertoires in COVID-19. This CDR3 region has 14 residues. Trimming cost V 1 base and J 7 bases, with 8 bases left between them. Germline lookup yields CDR1 LGHDT and CDR2 YNNKEL (reference sequence). Recruits, aged roughly 18 to 100 years, lived in some 25 US areas. Which cohort a participant joined came from the clinical history participants gave. Method: immunoSEQ multiplex PCR; TCRdb's copy keeps in-frame clones and lacks some. In the table there are under 250,000 clones, 80% of which are singletons. The TCR sequence derives from a man under 40 with acute COVID-19. Sequencing input: PBMCs or T cells enriched from blood (not recorded which). The chain joins TRBV3-1 (or the pseudogene TRBV3-2) to TRBJ1-6; D might be TRBD1 (5 bases). CDR3 sequence reads: CASSQAGSNSPLHF. The CDR3 bases are TGTGCCAGCAGCCAAGCAGGGTCCAATTCACCCCTCCACTTT.